What follows describes a single TCR beta chain. Its target is unknown. A single record per CDR3 protein comes from TCRdb applying MiXCR to the reads. Of around 710,000 distinct CDR3 sequences in the sample, 25% to 30% were seen once. The record originates from a study of T cell repertoires in cytomegalovirus infection. The sequenced sample was cultured CD8+ T cells from PBMCs, obtained from culture after CMV antigen stimulation. This sequence originates from a human donor in good health (CMV status not recorded). Some clones in this sample may be carry-over from other donors' samples.

In DNA, the CDR3 is TGCAGCGTTCCTCAACTCCGGACAGGGGGCCCGAACACTGAAGCTTTCTTT. It yields the protein CSVPQLRTGGPNTEAFF. The chain joins TRBV29-1 to TRBJ1-1; 11 positions match TRBD1. Per the germline V gene, CDR1 is SQVTM and CDR2 is ANQGSEA. Trimming at V came to 5 bases and at J to 1 base, leaving 12 bases not matched to a gene. The CDR3 extends over 17 amino acids.